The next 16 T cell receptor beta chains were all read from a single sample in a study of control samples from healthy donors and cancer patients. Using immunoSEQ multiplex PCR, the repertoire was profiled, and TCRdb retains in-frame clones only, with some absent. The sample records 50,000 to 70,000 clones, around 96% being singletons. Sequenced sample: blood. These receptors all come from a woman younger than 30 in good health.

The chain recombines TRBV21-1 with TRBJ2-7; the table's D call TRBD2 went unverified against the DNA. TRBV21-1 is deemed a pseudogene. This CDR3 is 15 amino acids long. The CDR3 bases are TGTGCCAGCAGCAAATATTACGGGAAGTACTACGAGCAGTACTTC. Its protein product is CASSKYYGKYYEQYF.

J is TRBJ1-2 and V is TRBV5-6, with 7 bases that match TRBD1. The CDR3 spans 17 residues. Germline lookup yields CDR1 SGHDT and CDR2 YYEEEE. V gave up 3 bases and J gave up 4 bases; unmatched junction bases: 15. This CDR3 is CASSSYDRAKVGYGYTF. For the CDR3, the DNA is TGTGCCAGCAGCTCGTACGACAGGGCAAAGGTCGGCTATGGCTACACCTTC.

This CDR3 reads CASSIANRPSPLHF. The DNA for the CDR3 is TGTGCCAGTAGTATAGCCAACCGGCCCTCACCCCTCCACTTT. V is TRBV19 and J is TRBJ1-6; no clear D. This CDR3 contains 14 residues. Germline-derived CDR1 and CDR2 are LNHDA and SQIVND (reference sequence). V lost 1 base and J lost 10, with 11 bases in between.

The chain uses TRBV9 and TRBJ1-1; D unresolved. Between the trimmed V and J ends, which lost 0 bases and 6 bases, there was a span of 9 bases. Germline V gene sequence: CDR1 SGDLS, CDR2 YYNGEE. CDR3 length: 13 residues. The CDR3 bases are TGTGCCAGCAGCGTAGTTACCGCCCCTGAAGCTTTCTTT. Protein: CASSVVTAPEAFF.

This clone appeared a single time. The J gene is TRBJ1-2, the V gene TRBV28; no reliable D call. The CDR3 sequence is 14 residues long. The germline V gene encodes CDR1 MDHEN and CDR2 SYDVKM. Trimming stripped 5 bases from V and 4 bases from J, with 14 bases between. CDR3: CASSILRRSYGYTF. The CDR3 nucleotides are TGTGCCAGCAGTATCCTCCGCAGGTCCTATGGCTACACCTTC.

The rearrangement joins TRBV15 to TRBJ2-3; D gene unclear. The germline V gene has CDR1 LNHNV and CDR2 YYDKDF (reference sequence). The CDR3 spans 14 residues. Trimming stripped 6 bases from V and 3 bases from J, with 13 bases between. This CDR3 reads CATRSSGDTDTQYF. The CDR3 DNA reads TGTGCCACCAGAAGTAGTGGTGATACAGATACGCAGTATTTT.

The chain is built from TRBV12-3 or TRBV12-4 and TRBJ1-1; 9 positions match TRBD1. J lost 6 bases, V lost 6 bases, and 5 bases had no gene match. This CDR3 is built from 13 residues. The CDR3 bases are TGTGCCAGCAGGGAGAGGACAGGGGCTGAAGCTTTCTTT. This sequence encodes CASRERTGAEAFF.

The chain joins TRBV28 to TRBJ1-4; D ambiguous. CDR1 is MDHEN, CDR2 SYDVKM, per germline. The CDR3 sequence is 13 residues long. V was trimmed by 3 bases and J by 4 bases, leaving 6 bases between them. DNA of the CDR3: TGTGCCAGCAGTTTCCCCAGTAATGAAAAACTGTTTTTT. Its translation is CASSFPSNEKLFF.

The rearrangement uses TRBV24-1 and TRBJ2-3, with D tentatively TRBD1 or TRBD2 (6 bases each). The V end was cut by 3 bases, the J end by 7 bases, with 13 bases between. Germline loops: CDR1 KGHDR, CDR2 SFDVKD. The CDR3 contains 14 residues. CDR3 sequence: CATSDSGGPHTQYF. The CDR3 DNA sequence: TGTGCCACCAGTGATAGTGGGGGGCCCCATACGCAGTATTTT.

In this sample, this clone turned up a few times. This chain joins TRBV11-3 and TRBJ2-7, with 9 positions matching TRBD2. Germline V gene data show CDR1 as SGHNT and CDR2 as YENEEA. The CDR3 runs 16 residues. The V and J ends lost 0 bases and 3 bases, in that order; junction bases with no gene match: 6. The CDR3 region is CASSLDGRGGDYEQYF. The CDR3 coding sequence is TGTGCCAGCAGCTTAGACGGGCGGGGGGGCGACTACGAGCAGTACTTC.

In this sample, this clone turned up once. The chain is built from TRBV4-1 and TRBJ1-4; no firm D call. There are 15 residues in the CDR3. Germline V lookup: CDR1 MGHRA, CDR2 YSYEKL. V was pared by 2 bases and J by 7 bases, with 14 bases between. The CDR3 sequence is CASSQRMREGEKLFF. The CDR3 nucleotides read TGCGCCAGCAGCCAACGAATGAGGGAAGGTGAAAAACTGTTTTTT.

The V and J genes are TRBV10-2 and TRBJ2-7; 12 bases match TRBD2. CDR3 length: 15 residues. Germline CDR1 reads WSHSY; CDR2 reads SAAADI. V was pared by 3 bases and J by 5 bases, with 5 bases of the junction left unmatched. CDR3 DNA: TGCGCCAGCAGTGAAACTAGCGGGGGGTCCCACGAGCAGTACTTC. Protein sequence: CASSETSGGSHEQYF.

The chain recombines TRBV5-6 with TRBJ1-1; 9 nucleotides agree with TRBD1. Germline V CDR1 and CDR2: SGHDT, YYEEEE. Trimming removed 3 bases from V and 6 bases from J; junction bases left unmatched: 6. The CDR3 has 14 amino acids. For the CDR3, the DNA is TGTGCCAGCAGCTCTCCGGGACAGGGTTCTGAAGCTTTCTTT. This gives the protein CASSSPGQGSEAFF.

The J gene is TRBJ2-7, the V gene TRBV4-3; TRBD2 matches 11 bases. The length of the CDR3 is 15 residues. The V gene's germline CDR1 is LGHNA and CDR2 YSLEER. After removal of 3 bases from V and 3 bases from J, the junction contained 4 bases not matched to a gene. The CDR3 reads CASSQDTSGGYEQYF. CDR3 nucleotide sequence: TGCGCCAGCAGCCAGGACACTAGCGGGGGCTACGAGCAGTACTTC.

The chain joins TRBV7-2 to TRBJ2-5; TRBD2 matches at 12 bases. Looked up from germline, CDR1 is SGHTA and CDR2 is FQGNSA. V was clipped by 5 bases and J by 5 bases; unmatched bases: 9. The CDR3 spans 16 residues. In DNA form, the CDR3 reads TGTGCCAGCAGCAACCTAGCGGGGGGGCCTCGGGAGACCCAGTACTTC. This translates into CASSNLAGGPRETQYF.

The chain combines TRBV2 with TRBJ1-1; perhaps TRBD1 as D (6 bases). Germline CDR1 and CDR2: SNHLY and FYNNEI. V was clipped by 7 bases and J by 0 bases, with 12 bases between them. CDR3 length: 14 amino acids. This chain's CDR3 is CASIPDRMNTEAFF. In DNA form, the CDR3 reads TGTGCCAGCATCCCGGACAGAATGAACACTGAAGCTTTCTTT.